This T cell receptor beta chain is from a study of T cells in Graves' hyperthyroidism and ophthalmopathy. Germline CDR1 MNHEY, CDR2 SVGEGT. Trimming took 5 bases from V and 8 from J, leaving 12 bases between them. The CDR3 runs 12 residues. Study observations and caveats: Expanded thyroid clonotypes (above 0.001) were mostly also found in blood.

At least ten counts were recorded for this clonotype. What it binds is unknown. Template material for amplifying TCR beta CDR3 regions consisted of RNA transcripts. Using the HTBI primer set, a first-round RT-PCR was run on the TCR CDR3. MiXCR, run by TCRdb on the multiplex PCR reads, gives a single entry per CDR3 protein. This table holds approximately 610,000 distinct CDR3 sequences, under 15% found once. This receptor was identified in a middle-aged woman with Graves' ophthalmopathy. The chain recombines TRBV6-2 or TRBV6-3 with TRBJ1-1, with D hard to call. What was sequenced was blood. CDR3 sequence reads: CASSLTLGEAFF. The CDR3 DNA reads TGTGCCAGCAGTCTCACCCTTGGGGAAGCTTTCTTT.